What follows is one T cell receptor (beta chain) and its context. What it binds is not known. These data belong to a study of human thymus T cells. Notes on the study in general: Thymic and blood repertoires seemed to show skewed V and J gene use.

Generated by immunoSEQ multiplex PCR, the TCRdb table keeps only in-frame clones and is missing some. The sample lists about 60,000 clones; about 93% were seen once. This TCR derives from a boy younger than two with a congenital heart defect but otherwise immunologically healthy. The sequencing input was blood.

CDR3: CASGQSSYNEQFF. CDR3 DNA: TGTGCCAGCGGGCAGAGCTCCTACAATGAGCAGTTCTTC. The chain employs TRBV7-8 and TRBJ2-1, with D unresolved. Trimming took off 8 bases at V and 0 bases at J, with 8 bases between the two ends. The CDR3 runs 13 residues. From germline, CDR1 is SGHVS and CDR2 FQNEAQ.